These 4 T cell receptor beta chains came from one sample sequenced in a study of T cells in Graves' hyperthyroidism and ophthalmopathy. The investigators amplified TCR beta CDR3 regions from RNA transcripts. With the HTBI primer set, the TCR CDR3 went through a first round of RT-PCR. TCRdb re-analysed the multiplex PCR reads in MiXCR, keeping a single row per CDR3 protein. The table records some 350,000 distinct CDR3 sequences, around 13% of them present only once. The specimen was blood. These receptors all come from a woman in her thirties or forties with Graves' ophthalmopathy.

Ten or more counts support this clonotype. This sequence joins TRBV5-6 and TRBJ2-7; 9 bases agree with TRBD2. The J segment lost 6 bases and the V segment lost 4 bases, leaving 11 bases of the junction unmatched. Germline-derived CDR1 and CDR2 are SGHDT and YYEEEE. This CDR3 is 15 amino acids long. CDR3 sequence: CASSGGGGGAIEQYF. The CDR3 coding sequence is TGTGCCAGCAGCGGCGGTGGCGGGGGGGCGATCGAGCAGTACTTC.

This clonotype was counted at least ten times. The V call is TRBV2, the J call TRBJ1-5; no firm D call. Trimming took off 7 bases at V and 4 bases at J, with 11 bases between the two ends. The CDR3 has 13 amino acids. CDR1 SNHLY and CDR2 FYNNEI come from the germline V gene. As DNA, the CDR3 is TGTGCCAGCAAGTCACGTGTTAATCAGCCCCAGCATTTT. Its protein is CASKSRVNQPQHF.

This clonotype occurred a few times. The genes are TRBV12-5 and TRBJ1-6; D remains ambiguous. The germline V gene has CDR1 LGHNT and CDR2 FRNRAP. The CDR3 length is 14 residues. The ends were cut back, 6 bases at V and 7 bases at J, with 13 bases in the middle. The DNA for the CDR3 is TGTGCTAGTGGCACGGAGGCTAGGAATTCACCCCTCCACTTT. It is translated as CASGTEARNSPLHF.

A few counts support this clonotype. The chain uses TRBV19 and TRBJ1-4; D call uncertain. V was trimmed by 3 bases and J by 5 bases, leaving 10 bases between them. Germline lookup yields CDR1 LNHDA and CDR2 SQIVND (reference sequence). The CDR3 sequence is 14 residues long. CDR3 loop: CASSIIGGNEKLFF. CDR3 nucleotide sequence: TGTGCCAGTAGTATTATCGGCGGAAATGAAAAACTGTTTTTT.